This is a list of T cell receptor beta chains from one sample in a study of blood T cell repertoires in COVID-19. The assay was immunoSEQ multiplex PCR, and TCRdb's table has in-frame clones only and misses some. The data show approximately 400,000 clones, around 86% seen once. The sample comprised PBMCs or T cells enriched from blood (not recorded which). The receptors were sampled from a woman between 50 and 59 years old who had recovered from COVID-19. Both conserved end residues are part of each CDR3. A D gene is named only where the DNA matches it firmly. Clone size, where shown, is once, few, many, or a class for clones that have expanded.

V gene,clone size,D gene,J gene,CDR3 DNA,CDR3 protein
TRBV27,-,-,TRBJ1-2,TGTGCCAGCAGTAAGACAGCTAACTATGGCTACACCTTC,CASSKTANYGYTF
TRBV20-1,-,TRBD1,TRBJ1-2,TGCAGTGCTAGTGCGGGACAGGGAAGATATGGCTACACCTTC,CSASAGQGRYGYTF
TRBV30,-,TRBD1,TRBJ1-2,TGTGCCTGGAGACAGGGGGGACTCGGTGGCTACACCTTC,CAWRQGGLGGYTF
TRBV7-9,-,-,TRBJ1-1,TGTGCCAGCAGCTTCCAACTCAACACTGAAGCTTTCTTT,CASSFQLNTEAFF
TRBV4-1,few,TRBD2,TRBJ2-5,TGCGCCAGCACCCGGTCGGTAGCGGGAGTTGGTATTGCCGTCCAAGAGACCCAGTACTTC,CASTRSVAGVGIAVQETQYF
TRBV18,-,TRBD1,TRBJ2-2,TGTGCCAGCTCACCGACAGGGCACACCGGGGAGCTGTTTTTT,CASSPTGHTGELFF
TRBV6-2/TRBV6-3,once,TRBD1,TRBJ1-5,TGTGCCAGCAGTTTGCAGGGGGCCCAGCCCCAGCATTTT,CASSLQGAQPQHF
TRBV5-1,-,TRBD2,TRBJ2-3,TGCGCCAGCAGCTTGGACGGCGGGAGTAGCACAGATACGCAGTATTTT,CASSLDGGSSTDTQYF
TRBV5-5,-,TRBD1,TRBJ1-2,TGTGCCAGCAGCATAACACAGGGGGCCTATGGCTACACCTTC,CASSITQGAYGYTF
TRBV12-3/TRBV12-4,-,-,TRBJ1-2,TGTGCCAGCAGTAGGGGGTTTTCGTATGGCTACACCTTC,CASSRGFSYGYTF
TRBV5-1,-,TRBD1,TRBJ1-1,TGCGCCAGCAGCGCTCGACAGGGTTCGAACACTGAAGCTTTCTTT,CASSARQGSNTEAFF
TRBV3-1/TRBV3-2,-,-,TRBJ1-1,TGTGCCAGCAGCCGACTCAGGGGCGCTGAAGCTTTCTTT,CASSRLRGAEAFF
TRBV18,few,TRBD1,TRBJ2-7,TGTGCCAGCTCACGGTCGACAGGGGAGTACGAGCAGTACTTC,CASSRSTGEYEQYF
TRBV7-2,-,-,TRBJ1-1,TGTGCCAGCAGCTTAGAAACCGCCGGGTTGGTCTACACTGAAGCTTTCTTT,CASSLETAGLVYTEAFF
TRBV30,-,-,TRBJ2-7,TGTGCCTGGAGTACACGACCGGGTGGCGAGCAGTACTTC,CAWSTRPGGEQYF
TRBV29-1,-,TRBD2,TRBJ2-1,TGCAGCGTTGAAACTCCGGGACTAGCGGACTCAAATGAGCAGTTCTTC,CSVETPGLADSNEQFF
TRBV7-9,-,-,TRBJ2-1,TGTGCCAGCAGCTTAGCGGGAGGAAGGGAATACAATGAGCAGTTCTTC,CASSLAGGREYNEQFF
TRBV6-5,few,-,TRBJ1-2,TGTGCCAGCAGTTATACGGGGGACGGGTACTATGGCTACACCTTC,CASSYTGDGYYGYTF
TRBV7-2,-,-,TRBJ1-5,TGTGCCAGCAGCTTAGAGGAGGGTAATCAGCCCCAGCATTTT,CASSLEEGNQPQHF
TRBV7-2,once,TRBD1,TRBJ1-1,TGTGCCAGCAGCCTGGGACAGGGAAGGGTGGGGGACACTGAAGCTTTCTTT,CASSLGQGRVGDTEAFF
TRBV7-2,-,TRBD1,TRBJ1-2,TGTGCCAGCACCCCTCGACAGGGGTCGGGGAACTATGGCTACACCTTC,CASTPRQGSGNYGYTF
TRBV18,once,TRBD1,TRBJ1-1,TGTGCCAGCTCACTTCGGACAGGGGGGCACACTGAAGCTTTCTTT,CASSLRTGGHTEAFF
TRBV30,-,-,TRBJ1-3,TGTGCCTGGACCCCCTCGGGAAACACCATATATTTT,CAWTPSGNTIYF
TRBV7-2,-,TRBD1,TRBJ1-2,TGTGCCAGCAGCTCCCACACCCCATCGGGACAGGGGAAATACACCTTC,CASSSHTPSGQGKYTF